These T cell receptor beta chains were read from a single sample in a study of T cell changes during pregnancy in multiple sclerosis. The method was immunoSEQ multiplex PCR; TCRdb's version includes in-frame clones alone and lacks a portion of them. There are 45,000 to 55,000 clones in the sample; just over 85% occur only once, and around 1.2% lies in the top ten. The material was CD4+ T cells from peripheral blood mononuclear cells, obtained in the second trimester of pregnancy. The receptors were gathered from a female donor with multiple sclerosis, enrolled in a pregnancy study. CDR3s include the opening cysteine and the closing phenylalanine or tryptophan. A D gene is named only where the DNA matches it firmly. Expanded clones are given a class, and other clones once, few, many or no size at all.

TGTGCCACTATCCCGGCGGGAGGGCCTAGTGAGCAGTTCTTC,CATIPAGGPSEQFF,TRBJ2-1,.,TRBV15,TRBD2
TGTGCCAGCTCCCAAGAGAGGAGTTCCTACGAGCAGTACTTC,CASSQERSSYEQYF,TRBJ2-7,.,TRBV2,.
TGTGCCATCAGTGAGTCCGGCGGGAGGGGAGAGACCCAGTACTTC,CAISESGGRGETQYF,TRBJ2-5,.,TRBV10-3,TRBD2
TGTGCCAGCAGTCGAGAGGCGGGAGAGACCCAGTACTTC,CASSREAGETQYF,TRBJ2-5,.,TRBV11-2,.
TGCGCCAGCAGTTGGGGACTAGCGGATTACGAGCAGTACTTC,CASSWGLADYEQYF,TRBJ2-7,.,TRBV5-1,TRBD2
TGTGCCAGCAGTACGACAGGGGAGTCCTACAATGAGCAGTTCTTC,CASSTTGESYNEQFF,TRBJ2-1,.,TRBV6-4,TRBD1
TGCGCCAGCAGCTTGGATCCTAGCGGAAACAATGAGCAGTTCTTC,CASSLDPSGNNEQFF,TRBJ2-1,.,TRBV5-1,TRBD2
TGTGCCAGCAGTCCGGGATCGTCCACCGGGGAGCTGTTTTTT,CASSPGSSTGELFF,TRBJ2-2,once,TRBV27,.
TGTGCCAGCAGTGAGACAGGGTGGGGGGAGACCCAGTACTTC,CASSETGWGETQYF,TRBJ2-5,.,TRBV6-1,TRBD1
TGTGCCATCAGTGCAAAGGGGGCCCCCACCGGGGAGCTGTTTTTT,CAISAKGAPTGELFF,TRBJ2-2,.,TRBV10-3,TRBD1
TGTGCCAGCACACGGACAGGTCCTAACTATGGCTACACCTTC,CASTRTGPNYGYTF,TRBJ1-2,.,TRBV28,TRBD1
TGTGCCAGCAGTTTGATGACAGGGGAGGGGTACACCTTC,CASSLMTGEGYTF,TRBJ1-2,.,TRBV27,TRBD1
TGTGCCAGCAGCCCGGGCGGGAGAGGCTACAATGAGCAGTTCTTC,CASSPGGRGYNEQFF,TRBJ2-1,.,TRBV6-5,TRBD2
TGTGCCAGCAGCAACCCTCTGACAGGGGGCAAGAACTATGGCTACACCTTC,CASSNPLTGGKNYGYTF,TRBJ1-2,.,TRBV7-9,TRBD1
TGTGCCAGCAGTTCTCGGACAGGGTCAGAGACCCAGTACTTC,CASSSRTGSETQYF,TRBJ2-5,.,TRBV28,TRBD1
TGTGCCAGCGCCCGTGGCGGAAGCTCCTACGAGCAGTACTTC,CASARGGSSYEQYF,TRBJ2-7,.,TRBV7-2,.
TGTGCCAGCAGTGAAGCGGGGGGAGGGACTTACAATGAGCAGTTCTTC,CASSEAGGGTYNEQFF,TRBJ2-1,.,TRBV6-1,TRBD2
TGTGCCAGCTCACCACCTTTCCCACAAGAGACCCAGTACTTC,CASSPPFPQETQYF,TRBJ2-5,few,TRBV18,.
TGTGCCAGCAGCAAGCTTAACCGCGGTACCGGGGAGCTGTTTTTT,CASSKLNRGTGELFF,TRBJ2-2,.,TRBV7-9,.
TGTGCCAGCTCACCCTTGGGACAGCGCTACAATGAGCAGTTCTTC,CASSPLGQRYNEQFF,TRBJ2-1,.,TRBV18,TRBD1
TGTGCCAGCAGCGACAGGGTTAACAATCAGCCCCAGCATTTT,CASSDRVNNQPQHF,TRBJ1-5,once,TRBV7-2,TRBD1
TGTGCCATCAGACCCGGGAGTCAAGAGACCCAGTACTTC,CAIRPGSQETQYF,TRBJ2-5,.,TRBV10-3,.
TGTGCCAGCAGCCTAAAGCGGGAAGCCTACGAGCAGTACTTC,CASSLKREAYEQYF,TRBJ2-7,.,TRBV11-2,TRBD2
TGTGCCAGCAGCATGGGACAGCAAGCTTTCTTT,CASSMGQQAFF,TRBJ1-1,.,TRBV28,TRBD1
TGCGCCAGCAGTCGGGGACAGGGGAACAATGAGCAGTTCTTC,CASSRGQGNNEQFF,TRBJ2-1,.,TRBV10-2,TRBD1
TGCGCCAGCAGCTTCTATGGGAGAGCATCCTACAATGAGCAGTTCTTC,CASSFYGRASYNEQFF,TRBJ2-1,.,TRBV5-1,.
TGTGCCAGCAGCTTAATAGGCGGCCCGAACACCGGGGAGCTGTTTTTT,CASSLIGGPNTGELFF,TRBJ2-2,few,TRBV7-8,.
TGTGCCAGCAGCTTACATTTCAGCGAACCAAATGAAAAACTGTTTTTT,CASSLHFSEPNEKLFF,TRBJ1-4,once,TRBV7-2,.
TGTGCCAGTAGTATTAGAACAGGGGAGTCAGAGACCCAGTACTTC,CASSIRTGESETQYF,TRBJ2-5,once,TRBV19,TRBD1
TGCAGCGTCGGGGAGCTGGGTACGCAGTATTTT,CSVGELGTQYF,TRBJ2-3,.,TRBV29-1,.
TGTGCCAGCTCACCGTGGGGGATACGGACAGGGGGGAGCTACGAGCAGTACTTC,CASSPWGIRTGGSYEQYF,TRBJ2-7,.,TRBV18,TRBD1
TGTGCCACCAGCAGAGAAACACTAGCCGGCAATGAGCAGTTCTTC,CATSRETLAGNEQFF,TRBJ2-1,.,TRBV15,.
TGTGCCAGCAGCCAAGAGGGACTAGCGGGAGCTGAGCAGTTCTTC,CASSQEGLAGAEQFF,TRBJ2-1,.,TRBV4-2,TRBD2
TGTGCCAGCCCCCCCCGACTAGTCTCAAACTACGAGCAGTACTTC,CASPPRLVSNYEQYF,TRBJ2-7,.,TRBV28,.
TGCGCCAGCAGTGGGACAGGAGAAGAGACCCAGTACTTC,CASSGTGEETQYF,TRBJ2-5,once,TRBV10-1,TRBD1
TGTGCCAGTAGTATAGGGACTAGTCCTTTACTTGAGCAGTTCTTC,CASSIGTSPLLEQFF,TRBJ2-1,.,TRBV19,TRBD2
TGTGCCAGCAGCTTATCGGCGGCAGGGGCTCCGAACACCGGGGAGCTGTTTTTT,CASSLSAAGAPNTGELFF,TRBJ2-2,.,TRBV11-3,.
TGTGCCAGCATCAAGGGCAGGGACGAGCAGTACTTC,CASIKGRDEQYF,TRBJ2-7,.,TRBV7-9,.
TGTGCCAGCAGGACTCACACTGAAGCTTTCTTT,CASRTHTEAFF,TRBJ1-1,few,TRBV2,.
TGTGCCAGCAGTCCCTCCGCTAGCGGGAGCCCAGATACGCAGTATTTT,CASSPSASGSPDTQYF,TRBJ2-3,.,TRBV6-4,TRBD2
TGTGCCAGCTCACCACCCACCAGGTTGGATGAGCAGTTCTTC,CASSPPTRLDEQFF,TRBJ2-1,.,TRBV18,.
TGTGCCAGCAGCTTGACAGGAACGGCAACTAATGAAAAACTGTTTTTT,CASSLTGTATNEKLFF,TRBJ1-4,.,TRBV7-9,.
TGTGCCAGCAGCCCACAGGGCGGGTCCCCACACGAGCAGTACTTC,CASSPQGGSPHEQYF,TRBJ2-7,.,TRBV5-6,.
TGTGCCAGCAGTTCCGGGACAGGGGGCTTGGATGAAAAACTGTTTTTT,CASSSGTGGLDEKLFF,TRBJ1-4,few,TRBV6-5,TRBD1
TGTGCCAGCTCCCTAAGGGACACCCGCACAGATACGCAGTATTTT,CASSLRDTRTDTQYF,TRBJ2-3,.,TRBV18,.
TGTGCCAGCAGTTCCCCCGGGACAGGGGGTTACGAGCAGTACTTC,CASSSPGTGGYEQYF,TRBJ2-7,.,TRBV28,TRBD1
TGCGCCAGCAGCTTGGAGGTGCGGGAGGTTTTGGATACGCAGTATTTT,CASSLEVREVLDTQYF,TRBJ2-3,.,TRBV5-1,TRBD2
TGTGCCAGCAGCTTGGCACCCAGGCAACAAGCTTTCTTT,CASSLAPRQQAFF,TRBJ1-1,.,TRBV5-5,.
TGCGCCAGCAGCCCCCCAGGACAGGGTGGGGGCACAGATACGCAGTATTTT,CASSPPGQGGGTDTQYF,TRBJ2-3,.,TRBV5-1,TRBD1
TGTGCCAGCAGCGGACAGGGGGCTACGGGCACTGAAGCTTTCTTT,CASSGQGATGTEAFF,TRBJ1-1,.,TRBV2,TRBD1
TGCGCCAGCAGTGTGCAGGGGGGCAACACCGGGGAGCTGTTTTTT,CASSVQGGNTGELFF,TRBJ2-2,.,TRBV10-2,.
TGTGCCAGCAGCACCGTAGCGGTGAACACCGGGGAGCTGTTTTTT,CASSTVAVNTGELFF,TRBJ2-2,.,TRBV7-9,.
TGCGCCAGCAGCGCGGGACTAGCGGGAGCGGCCACCGGGGAGCTGTTTTTT,CASSAGLAGAATGELFF,TRBJ2-2,.,TRBV5-1,TRBD2
TGTGCTAGTGGTTTGGGCCGCCGGACTGGGGACACTGAAGCTTTCTTT,CASGLGRRTGDTEAFF,TRBJ1-1,.,TRBV12-5,.
TGTGCTAGTGGTCTAGGGGGGGTGACAGGGGCTAATCAGCCCCAGCATTTT,CASGLGGVTGANQPQHF,TRBJ1-5,few,TRBV12-5,TRBD1
TGTGCCAGTACCTCGGACAGGGGGTACACCGGGGAGCTGTTTTTT,CASTSDRGYTGELFF,TRBJ2-2,.,TRBV19,TRBD1